Listed here are 10 T cell receptor beta chains from one sample, sequenced in a study of naive and memory T cell subsets. Two oligonucleotides, mixed equimolar, formed the beta constant-region primer covering TRBC1 and TRBC2. MiXCR, applied by TCRdb to the UMI-ligation and nested PCR reads, yields one record per CDR3 protein. The table includes 130,000 to 150,000 distinct CDR3 sequences, over 15% detected once. Sequences were obtained from naive CD4+ T cells from blood. These receptors were obtained from a human donor in good health.

This chain uses TRBV28 with TRBJ2-3, with 8 bases matching TRBD2. This CDR3 contains 14 residues. Germline-derived CDR1 and CDR2 are MDHEN and SYDVKM. With 2 bases clipped from V and 5 bases from J, the junction kept 3 bases outside the gene matches. The CDR3, as DNA: TGTGCCAGCAGTTTACCAGCGGGAGTAGATACGCAGTATTTT. This translates into CASSLPAGVDTQYF.

This clonotype has only a few counts. This chain uses TRBV6-6 with TRBJ2-1; 7 bases align to TRBD2. Per germline, CDR1 MNHNY and CDR2 SVGAGI (reference sequence). The CDR3 spans 15 residues. V shed 4 bases, J shed 3 bases, and the junction held 6 bases outside the gene matches. CDR3 amino acids: CASSSSGKVYNEQFF. CDR3 coding DNA: TGTGCCAGCAGTTCGAGCGGGAAGGTCTACAATGAGCAGTTCTTC.

The chain carries TRBV5-1 and TRBJ2-5; D unclear. The CDR3 sequence is 14 residues long. The V end was cut by 0 bases, the J end by 0 bases, with 6 bases between. Germline V CDR1 and CDR2: SGHRS, YFSETQ. This CDR3 is CASSLAGNQETQYF. CDR3 nucleotides: TGCGCCAGCAGCTTGGCGGGTAACCAAGAGACCCAGTACTTC.

A few counts support this clonotype. The V and J genes are TRBV20-1 and TRBJ1-1, with 7 nucleotides matching TRBD1. The CDR3 loop spans 14 amino acids. Trimming at V came to 4 bases and at J to 0 bases, leaving 5 bases not matched to a gene. Germline V gene data show CDR1 as DFQATT and CDR2 as SNEGSKA (reference sequence). CDR3 sequence: CSATGGHMNTEAFF. The CDR3 nucleotides are TGCAGTGCTACAGGGGGGCACATGAACACTGAAGCTTTCTTT.

The table lists this clonotype with a few counts. The V gene is TRBV4-1, the J gene TRBJ2-2; 11 positions match TRBD1. Per germline, CDR1 MGHRA and CDR2 YSYEKL. This CDR3 contains 16 residues. V trimming: 1 base; J trimming: 3 bases; junction bases outside the gene matches: 1. The CDR3 coding sequence is TGCGCCAGCAGCCAAGGGACAGGGGGCTACACCGGGGAGCTGTTTTTT. It translates to CASSQGTGGYTGELFF.

This clonotype was seen only a few times. CDR3 sequence: CASSGTGVTKETQYF. CDR3 coding DNA: TGTGCCAGCAGTGGAACAGGGGTCACGAAAGAGACCCAGTACTTC. The rearrangement uses TRBV28 and TRBJ2-5; 7 nucleotides line up with TRBD1. The germline V gene encodes CDR1 MDHEN and CDR2 SYDVKM. The V segment lost 5 bases and the J segment 3 bases; nucleotides outside the gene matches: 9. The CDR3 is 15 residues long.

The chain employs TRBV3-1 and TRBJ2-1; D gene ambiguous. Germline V gene lookup returns CDR1 LGHDT and CDR2 YNNKEL (reference sequence). The CDR3 sequence is 13 residues long. V gave up 0 bases and J gave up 10 bases, with 10 bases separating them. CDR3 DNA sequence: TGTGCCAGCAGCCAAGATTCGTGGCGGGAGCAGTTCTTC. Amino acid sequence: CASSQDSWREQFF.

The CDR3 here is CASSLGAGGPGDNEQFF. The CDR3 DNA follows: TGTGCCAGCAGTTTGGGAGCGGGAGGGCCTGGAGACAATGAGCAGTTCTTC. The chain uses TRBV28 and TRBJ2-1; TRBD2 agrees at 10 bases. The V and J ends lost 3 bases and 5 bases, in that order; junction bases with no gene match: 10. CDR1 is MDHEN and CDR2 is SYDVKM in the germline V gene. This CDR3 is 17 amino acids long.

The genes are TRBV7-9 and TRBJ2-3; 9 nucleotides align to TRBD2. This CDR3 comprises 14 residues. The germline V gene encodes CDR1 SEHNR and CDR2 FQNEAQ (reference sequence). V lost 5 bases and J lost 7; bases outside the gene matches: 7. The CDR3 nucleotides read TGTGCCAGCAGCGATAGCGGGAGCGGGAATACGCAGTATTTT. Its protein product is CASSDSGSGNTQYF. Looking up the rest from reference TRBV7-9 and TRBJ2-3 gives the full variable domain: DTGVSQNPRHKITKRGQNVTFRCDPISEHNRLYWYRQTLGQGPEFLTYFQNEAQLEKSRLLSDRFSAERPKGSFSTLEIQRTEQGDSAMYLCASSDSGSGNTQYFGPGTRLTVL.

The sample holds a few counts of this clonotype. The gene calls are TRBV27 and TRBJ2-1; D is ambiguous. The CDR3 consists of 12 residues. The V gene lost 8 bases and the J gene lost 9 bases, with 14 bases spanning the gap. CDR1 and CDR2 from the germline V gene are MNHEY and SMNVEV (reference sequence). CDR3 in DNA: TGTGCCAGCTCAATGCCTCGGACTGAGCAGTTCTTC. It translates to CASSMPRTEQFF.